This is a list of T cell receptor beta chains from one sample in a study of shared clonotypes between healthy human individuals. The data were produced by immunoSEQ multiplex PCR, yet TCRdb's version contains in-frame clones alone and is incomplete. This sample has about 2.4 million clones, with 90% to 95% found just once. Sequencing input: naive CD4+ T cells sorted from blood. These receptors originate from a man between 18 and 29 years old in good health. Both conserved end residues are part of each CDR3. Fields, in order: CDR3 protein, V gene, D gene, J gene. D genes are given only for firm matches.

CDR3aa: CASSEALGTNQPQHF
v_gene: TRBV2
d_gene: NA
j_gene: TRBJ1-5

CDR3aa: CASSQDPRGVTEAFF
v_gene: TRBV4-1
d_gene: NA
j_gene: TRBJ1-1

CDR3aa: CASSQVPGQGIMAQYF
v_gene: TRBV4-1
d_gene: TRBD1
j_gene: TRBJ2-5

CDR3aa: CAWSAFFRGTDTQYF
v_gene: TRBV30
d_gene: NA
j_gene: TRBJ2-3

CDR3aa: CASSVDRTYGYTF
v_gene: TRBV7-2
d_gene: NA
j_gene: TRBJ1-2

CDR3aa: CASRLRNTEAFF
v_gene: TRBV5-6
d_gene: NA
j_gene: TRBJ1-1

CDR3aa: CASSQAPRLGETQYF
v_gene: TRBV27
d_gene: NA
j_gene: TRBJ2-5

CDR3aa: CASRRRDSATEELFF
v_gene: TRBV14
d_gene: TRBD1
j_gene: TRBJ2-2

CDR3aa: CASSPGAQLEAFF
v_gene: TRBV18
d_gene: NA
j_gene: TRBJ1-1

CDR3aa: CASSYDRDTDTQYF
v_gene: TRBV28
d_gene: TRBD1
j_gene: TRBJ2-3

CDR3aa: CASKGQGGSNTEAFF
v_gene: TRBV6-5
d_gene: TRBD1
j_gene: TRBJ1-1

CDR3aa: CASSLDGAAFF
v_gene: TRBV4-3
d_gene: NA
j_gene: TRBJ1-1

CDR3aa: CASLFEGGEETQYF
v_gene: TRBV10-1
d_gene: NA
j_gene: TRBJ2-5

CDR3aa: CASSPAPGQETQYF
v_gene: TRBV18
d_gene: NA
j_gene: TRBJ2-5

CDR3aa: CASSLARGAKGNTIYF
v_gene: TRBV7-9
d_gene: NA
j_gene: TRBJ1-3

CDR3aa: CASSFSGGAEETQYF
v_gene: TRBV9
d_gene: TRBD2
j_gene: TRBJ2-5

CDR3aa: CASSADRLAQYF
v_gene: TRBV6-1
d_gene: TRBD1
j_gene: TRBJ2-7

CDR3aa: CASSSFPRSDYEQYF
v_gene: TRBV11-2
d_gene: NA
j_gene: NA

CDR3aa: CASSLGVGGNTGELFF
v_gene: TRBV5-4
d_gene: NA
j_gene: TRBJ2-2

CDR3aa: CAIRQGTTEAFF
v_gene: TRBV10-3
d_gene: NA
j_gene: TRBJ1-1

CDR3aa: CASSHGLAEETQYF
v_gene: TRBV9
d_gene: TRBD2
j_gene: TRBJ2-5

CDR3aa: CASSEKGPSGANVLTF
v_gene: TRBV6-4
d_gene: NA
j_gene: TRBJ2-6

CDR3aa: CASSEGGTPRETQYF
v_gene: TRBV6-1
d_gene: NA
j_gene: TRBJ2-5

CDR3aa: CASSSLSGKNTEAFF
v_gene: TRBV7-9
d_gene: NA
j_gene: TRBJ1-1

CDR3aa: CASSLQGQPQHF
v_gene: TRBV7-9
d_gene: NA
j_gene: TRBJ1-5

CDR3aa: CASSLNPAGPGNEQFF
v_gene: TRBV5-5
d_gene: TRBD2
j_gene: TRBJ2-1

CDR3aa: CASSGVSGRYNEQFF
v_gene: TRBV6-1
d_gene: NA
j_gene: TRBJ2-1

CDR3aa: CASSPPGQGGYTF
v_gene: TRBV18
d_gene: TRBD1
j_gene: TRBJ1-2

CDR3aa: CASSPTAIMEQYF
v_gene: TRBV7-9
d_gene: NA
j_gene: TRBJ2-7

CDR3aa: CASSAPGTGHSPLHF
v_gene: TRBV6-1
d_gene: TRBD1
j_gene: TRBJ1-6

CDR3aa: CAWSRGRNTEAFF
v_gene: TRBV30
d_gene: NA
j_gene: TRBJ1-1

CDR3aa: CASSPRNSPGGEQFF
v_gene: TRBV7-9
d_gene: NA
j_gene: TRBJ2-1

CDR3aa: CASSQQATGQHNEKLFF
v_gene: TRBV4-3
d_gene: TRBD1
j_gene: TRBJ1-4

CDR3aa: CASTYGPGQGSSNTEAFF
v_gene: TRBV19
d_gene: TRBD1
j_gene: TRBJ1-1

CDR3aa: CASSLQGGGVGEQYF
v_gene: TRBV7-2
d_gene: NA
j_gene: TRBJ2-7

CDR3aa: CATSRGGRDTQYF
v_gene: TRBV4-1
d_gene: TRBD2
j_gene: TRBJ2-3

CDR3aa: CASSLVVGEKLFF
v_gene: TRBV11-2
d_gene: NA
j_gene: TRBJ1-4

CDR3aa: CASSQDHGRGQLGSGNTIYF
v_gene: TRBV4-1
d_gene: TRBD1
j_gene: TRBJ1-3

CDR3aa: CASSPSTGGTGELFF
v_gene: TRBV6-6
d_gene: TRBD1
j_gene: TRBJ2-2

CDR3aa: CASSEGTGARNQPQHF
v_gene: TRBV2
d_gene: TRBD1
j_gene: TRBJ1-5

CDR3aa: CASSPSPGTSGFYEQYF
v_gene: TRBV7-2
d_gene: TRBD2
j_gene: TRBJ2-7

CDR3aa: CASSIGGLNTEAFF
v_gene: TRBV19
d_gene: NA
j_gene: TRBJ1-1

CDR3aa: CASSQGTQDSMNSPLHF
v_gene: TRBV4-2
d_gene: NA
j_gene: TRBJ1-6

CDR3aa: CAISDVAGIYNEQFF
v_gene: TRBV10-3
d_gene: TRBD2
j_gene: TRBJ2-1

CDR3aa: CSASQDEQYF
v_gene: TRBV20-1
d_gene: NA
j_gene: TRBJ2-7

CDR3aa: CASSSLRLSRDEQYF
v_gene: TRBV27
d_gene: NA
j_gene: TRBJ2-7

CDR3aa: CASRGGTSEYNEQFF
v_gene: TRBV5-1
d_gene: TRBD2
j_gene: TRBJ2-1

CDR3aa: CASSIFSSGELFF
v_gene: TRBV19
d_gene: NA
j_gene: TRBJ2-2